This entry lists 8 T cell receptor beta chains sequenced from one sample in a study of identical twins (dated by TCRdb to 2016 to 2017). The library was obtained by 5' RACE. Data came from an Illumina HiSeq 2000. TCRdb handled the public reads itself, with Q25 trimming in fastp and clone calling in MiXCR, and kept productive beta chains. Entries are consolidated by CDR3 protein sequence, retaining the most common genes and DNA. In all, the sample holds 400,000 or so distinct CDR3 sequences, and approximately 9.1% of those were seen once. Together, the top ten hold more than 8% of the sample. The source material was naive T cells sorted from blood. The cell subset or site tag for this specimen amounts to: cells isolated with a human naive T-cell isolation kit. Every receptor here comes from a woman aged 45-65 years in good health.

This clonotype was seen repeatedly, ten times or more. This chain joins TRBV5-1 and TRBJ1-6; possibly TRBD1 for D (5 bases). Germline V gene sequence: CDR1 SGHRS, CDR2 YFSETQ. Trimming stripped 3 bases from V and 0 bases from J, with 16 bases between. The CDR3 runs to 18 residues. The CDR3 here is CASSWRDATSSYNSPLHF. The CDR3, as DNA: TGCGCCAGCAGCTGGAGGGACGCCACGAGCTCCTATAATTCACCCCTCCACTTT.

This clonotype was counted at least ten times. The chain couples TRBV20-1 to TRBJ2-1, with 10 nucleotides matching TRBD2. This CDR3 spans 14 amino acids. The V segment lost 6 bases and the J segment 2 bases; nucleotides outside the gene matches: 4. In germline, CDR1 is DFQATT, CDR2 SNEGSKA (reference sequence). The DNA for the CDR3 is TGCAGTGCAAAGCGGGAGGGAACCTACAATGAGCAGTTCTTC. Translated, it gives CSAKREGTYNEQFF.

This chain links TRBV27 with TRBJ2-6; D is unclear. From germline, CDR1 is MNHEY and CDR2 SMNVEV (reference sequence). The CDR3 has 13 amino acids. Trimming shortened V by 8 bases and J by 4 bases, and 9 bases separated the two germline ends. The CDR3 DNA follows: TGTGCCAGCGCCGATGGAGGGGCCAACGTCCTGACTTTC. Translation gives CASADGGANVLTF.

The V and J genes are TRBV3-1 and TRBJ2-7; no reliable D call. Trimming took 3 bases from V and 2 from J, leaving 14 bases between them. The CDR3 sequence is 15 residues long. CDR1 and CDR2 (germline): LGHDT, YNNKEL (reference sequence). The DNA for the CDR3 is TGTGCCAGCAGCCATCCAACGACGGATCCCTACGAGCAGTACTTC. Translated: CASSHPTTDPYEQYF.

There are many counts of this clonotype. The V gene is TRBV11-3, the J gene TRBJ2-5; D gene ambiguous. The length of the CDR3 is 14 residues. In germline, CDR1 is SGHNT, CDR2 YENEEA. Trimming left V 2 bases short and J 4 bases short, with 11 bases between. In DNA, the CDR3 is TGTGCCAGCAGCTTACTGTCGGCGCCAGAGACCCAGTACTTC. It yields the protein CASSLLSAPETQYF. Based on the CDR3 plus reference TRBV11-3 and TRBJ2-5, the full variable domain is EAGVVQSPRYKIIEKKQPVAFWCNPISGHNTLYWYLQNLGQGPELLIRYENEEAVDDSQLPKDRFSAERLKGVDSTLKIQPAELGDSAVYLCASSLLSAPETQYFGPGTRLLVL.

CDR3 nucleotide sequence: TGTGCCAGCAGCTTTTTTTCCCGTGGACTAGCGGTAAACCGACAAAACAATGAGCAGTTCTTC. Protein product: CASSFFSRGLAVNRQNNEQFF. This chain joins TRBV11-2 and TRBJ2-1; TRBD2 matches 10 bases. CDR1 is SGHAT, CDR2 FQNNGV, per germline. V was pared by 3 bases and J by 5 bases, with 22 bases of the junction left unmatched. This CDR3 is 21 amino acids long.

The genes are TRBV14 and TRBJ1-3, with D unresolved. The CDR3 has 14 amino acids. The V end was cut by 4 bases, the J end by 0 bases, with 7 bases between. Looked up from germline, CDR1 is SGHDN and CDR2 is FVKESK. The DNA of the CDR3 is TGTGCCAGCAGCCCATCGGGCTCTGGAAACACCATATATTTT. It translates to CASSPSGSGNTIYF.

This clonotype was picked up a small number of times. CDR3 DNA sequence: TGCGCCAGCAGCCTTGGACAGGGTGGTTACATTCAGTACTTC. It specifies CASSLGQGGYIQYF. This chain connects TRBV5-1 to TRBJ2-4, with 8 bases lining up with TRBD1. This CDR3 spans 14 amino acids. The V and J ends lost 4 bases and 8 bases, in that order; junction bases with no gene match: 8. Germline V lookup: CDR1 SGHRS, CDR2 YFSETQ.